This T cell receptor (beta chain) was recovered during a study of PD-1 blockade in mismatch repair-deficient tumors. Turning to the study itself: Patients had over ten mismatch repair-deficient cancer types and were previously treated and progressing.

PCR or immunohistochemistry showed mismatch repair deficiency in every enrolled patient. Trimming removed 1 base from V and 0 bases from J; junction bases left unmatched: 1. Germline lookup yields CDR1 KGHSH and CDR2 LQKENI. The CDR3 has 15 amino acids. Comment on this clone: Its specificity is not known.

TCRdb keeps only in-frame clones here, not all; method: immunoSEQ multiplex PCR. The profile shows tens of thousands of clones, 84% of them singletons. Study observations and caveats: Rapid post-treatment expansion, then contraction, generally preceding radiologic response, marked tumor-resident clones.

This sequence joins TRBV18 and TRBJ1-2; 8 bases agree with TRBD1. Sequenced material: PBMCs, taken before pembrolizumab treatment. This receptor was obtained from an adult with mismatch repair-deficient cancer. The CDR3 protein is CASSPLGQANYGYTF. The CDR3 DNA is TGTGCCAGCTCACCACTGGGACAGGCTAACTATGGCTACACCTTC.